A single T cell receptor (beta chain) is shown here with its context. Libraries were prepared by immunoSEQ multiplex PCR; TCRdb keeps only in-frame clonotypes and omits some of them. The table includes roughly 150,000 clones, 65% to 85% detected once. The data stem from a study of blood T cell repertoires in COVID-19. Study overall: The analysed material was cDNA or gDNA that came from T cells, B-cell-depleted T cells, or PBMCs.

This CDR3 region has 15 residues. In germline, CDR1 is SGHNT, CDR2 YYREEE (reference sequence). V gave up 0 bases and J gave up 5 bases; unmatched junction bases: 5. The TCR comes from a woman between 65 and 79 years old who had recovered from COVID-19. The chain uses TRBV5-4 and TRBJ2-5, with 9 bases matching TRBD2. Sequencing was done on a sample of peripheral blood. Written as DNA, the CDR3 is TGTGCCAGCAGCTTGGACGGACTAGCGAGGGAGACCCAGTACTTC. Its translation is CASSLDGLARETQYF.